The T cell receptor beta chain described here comes from a study of T cell responses to AZD1222 COVID-19 vaccine. Findings of the study overall: The donor cohort was predominantly white British with a female majority, and clonal diversity may have been underestimated. Reportedly, nearly half the spike-specific TCRs target unmutated variant regions.

Clones were read by immunoSEQ multiplex PCR, and TCRdb kept only the in-frame ones, dropping some. The sample records around 150,000 clones, 85% to 95% being singletons. Remarks on this clone: What it binds is not known.

The receptor's source is an adult who received the AZD1222 COVID-19 vaccine. The sample was peripheral blood, taken 28 days after the second AZD1222 dose.

CDR3 in amino acids: CSVAGLRGNTEAFF. DNA for the CDR3: TGCAGCGTCGCCGGCCTCCGGGGGAACACTGAAGCTTTCTTT. The chain carries TRBV29-1 and TRBJ1-1; no reliable D call. V was shortened by 6 bases and J by 1 base, with 15 bases between the two germline ends. This CDR3 contains 14 residues. The germline V gene has CDR1 SQVTM and CDR2 ANQGSEA.